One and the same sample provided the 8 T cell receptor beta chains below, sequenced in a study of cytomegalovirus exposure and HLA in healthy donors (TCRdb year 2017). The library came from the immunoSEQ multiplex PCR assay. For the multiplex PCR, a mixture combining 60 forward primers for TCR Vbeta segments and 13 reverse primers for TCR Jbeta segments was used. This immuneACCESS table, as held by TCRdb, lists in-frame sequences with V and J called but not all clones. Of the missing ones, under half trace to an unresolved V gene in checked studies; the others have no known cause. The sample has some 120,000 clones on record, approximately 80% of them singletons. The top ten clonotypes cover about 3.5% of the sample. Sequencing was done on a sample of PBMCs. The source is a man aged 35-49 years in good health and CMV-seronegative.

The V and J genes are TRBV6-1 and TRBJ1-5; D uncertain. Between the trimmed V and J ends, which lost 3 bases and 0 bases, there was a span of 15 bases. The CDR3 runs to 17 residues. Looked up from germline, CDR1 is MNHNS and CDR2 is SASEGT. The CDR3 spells CASSDSLRPYSNQPQHF. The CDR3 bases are TGTGCCAGCAGTGATAGCTTACGGCCCTATAGCAATCAGCCCCAGCATTTT.

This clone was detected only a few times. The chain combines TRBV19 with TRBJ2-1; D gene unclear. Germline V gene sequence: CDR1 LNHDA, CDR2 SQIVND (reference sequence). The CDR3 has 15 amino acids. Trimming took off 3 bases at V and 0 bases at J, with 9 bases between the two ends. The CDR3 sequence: CASSIGLPSYNEQFF. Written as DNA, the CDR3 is TGTGCCAGTAGTATCGGTCTACCCTCCTACAATGAGCAGTTCTTC.

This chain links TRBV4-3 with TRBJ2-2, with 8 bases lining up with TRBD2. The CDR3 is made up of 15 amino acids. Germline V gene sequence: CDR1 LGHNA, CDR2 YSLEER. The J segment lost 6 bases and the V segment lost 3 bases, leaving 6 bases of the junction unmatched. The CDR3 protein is CASSQAAGGAGELFF. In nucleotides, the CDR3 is TGCGCCAGCAGCCAGGCTGCCGGGGGGGCCGGGGAGCTGTTTTTT.

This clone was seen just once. The CDR3 loop reads CASSPSAGGTDTQYF. The CDR3, as DNA: TGTGCCAGCAGCCCCTCGGCAGGGGGCACAGATACGCAGTATTTT. The chain is built from TRBV9 and TRBJ2-3, with D perhaps TRBD1 (6 bases). Germline CDR1 reads SGDLS; CDR2 reads YYNGEE. Trimming stripped 4 bases from V and 1 base from J, with 13 bases between. This CDR3 has 15 residues.

DNA of the CDR3: TGCGCCAGCAGCCTACGACAGGGTATCACTGAAGCTTTCTTT. Amino acids: CASSLRQGITEAFF. The chain uses TRBV4-1 and TRBJ1-1; 7 positions agree with TRBD1. V was pared by 4 bases and J by 4 bases, with 6 bases of the junction left unmatched. The germline V gene has CDR1 MGHRA and CDR2 YSYEKL. The CDR3 consists of 14 residues.

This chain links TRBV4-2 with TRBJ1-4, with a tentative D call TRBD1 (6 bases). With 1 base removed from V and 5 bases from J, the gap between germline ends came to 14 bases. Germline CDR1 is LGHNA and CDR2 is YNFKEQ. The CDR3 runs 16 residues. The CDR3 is CASSQVKGGENEKLFF. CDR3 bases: TGTGCCAGCAGCCAAGTTAAAGGGGGAGAGAATGAAAAACTGTTTTTT.

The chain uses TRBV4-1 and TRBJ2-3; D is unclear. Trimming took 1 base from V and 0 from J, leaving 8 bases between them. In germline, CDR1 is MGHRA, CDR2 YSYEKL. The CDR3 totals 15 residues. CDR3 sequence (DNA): TGCGCCAGCAGCCAAGTCGGGTATAGCACAGATACGCAGTATTTT. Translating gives CASSQVGYSTDTQYF.

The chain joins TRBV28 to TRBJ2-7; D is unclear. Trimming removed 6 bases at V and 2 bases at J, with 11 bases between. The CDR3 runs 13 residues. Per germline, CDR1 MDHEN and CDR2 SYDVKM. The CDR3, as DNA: TGTGCCAGCAGCCCCTTGAGTCCCTACGAGCAGTACTTC. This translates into CASSPLSPYEQYF.